Listed below are T cell receptor beta chains from one sample, sequenced in a study of blood T cell repertoires in COVID-19. Some clones are missing from TCRdb's copy, which holds only in-frame ones; the method was immunoSEQ multiplex PCR. The sample comprises approximately 250,000 clones, approximately 86% of which are singletons, and roughly 13% rests with the top ten. The sample consisted of peripheral blood. These receptors were taken from a woman aged 70 to 79 with COVID-19, enrolled during active disease. The CDR3 runs from the conserved cysteine through the conserved F or W. D genes are given only for firm matches. A clone size is listed for some rows: how often the clone was seen (once, few, many), or a class if it is expanded.

d_gene,v_gene,abundance,j_gene,CDR3aa,CDR3nt
TRBD1,TRBV24-1,.,TRBJ2-2,CATSDPRPGQGASGELFF,TGTGCCACCAGTGATCCCCGTCCGGGACAGGGGGCGTCGGGGGAGCTGTTTTTT
.,TRBV7-3,.,TRBJ1-1,CASSLGQGNTEAFF,TGTGCCAGCAGCTTAGGGCAGGGGAACACTGAAGCTTTCTTT
TRBD1,TRBV7-2,.,TRBJ1-2,CASSLQGGANYGYTF,TGTGCCAGCAGCTTACAGGGGGGAGCTAACTATGGCTACACCTTC
.,TRBV9,.,TRBJ2-3,CASSVDGGSSTDTQYF,TGTGCCAGCAGCGTAGATGGAGGATCTAGCACAGATACGCAGTATTTT
.,TRBV28,.,TRBJ2-5,CASSLWFTRQETQYF,TGTGCCAGCAGTTTATGGTTCACACGCCAAGAGACCCAGTACTTC
TRBD1,TRBV6-2/TRBV6-3,.,TRBJ1-4,CASSQDRRGEKLFF,TGTGCCAGCAGCCAGGACAGGCGAGGTGAAAAACTGTTTTTT
TRBD1,TRBV27,.,TRBJ1-6,CASRPGTVDNSPLHF,TGTGCCAGCAGGCCCGGGACAGTCGATAATTCACCCCTCCACTTT
.,TRBV11-3,.,TRBJ1-5,CASSLKGQQGHNSNQPQHF,TGTGCCAGCAGCTTAAAGGGCCAACAGGGTCACAATAGCAATCAGCCCCAGCATTTT
.,TRBV27,.,TRBJ1-2,CASSGKGPNYGYTF,TGTGCCAGCAGCGGGAAAGGTCCTAACTATGGCTACACCTTC
.,TRBV7-9,few,TRBJ1-2,CASSLQSTTNYGYTF,TGTGCCAGCAGCTTGCAATCGACAACCAACTATGGCTACACCTTC
.,TRBV29-1,.,TRBJ1-2,CSVADLGAGYGYTF,TGCAGCGTCGCCGACCTGGGGGCAGGCTATGGCTACACCTTC
TRBD2,TRBV7-2,.,TRBJ2-1,CASSSQGLAGGLYNEQFF,TGTGCCAGCAGCTCCCAAGGGCTAGCGGGGGGGCTATACAATGAGCAGTTCTTC
.,TRBV21-1,.,TRBJ1-1,CASSIDRVRAFF,TGTGCCAGCAGCATTGACAGGGTCAGGGCTTTCTTT
.,TRBV11-3,.,TRBJ1-1,CASSRQPTNTEAFF,TGTGCCAGCAGCCGACAGCCGACAAACACTGAAGCTTTCTTT
.,TRBV29-1,.,TRBJ1-1,CSVEGAVTEAFF,TGCAGCGTTGAGGGGGCAGTCACTGAAGCTTTCTTT
.,TRBV27,few,TRBJ1-1,CASSLGEGTEAFF,TGTGCCAGCAGTTTAGGGGAGGGGACTGAAGCTTTCTTT
.,TRBV18,.,TRBJ2-7,CASSPRGNEQYF,TGTGCCAGCTCACCAAGGGGGAACGAGCAGTACTTC
TRBD1,TRBV29-1,.,TRBJ2-1,CSVTSGQGFNEQFF,TGCAGCGTGACCTCGGGACAGGGGTTCAATGAGCAGTTCTTC
.,TRBV24-1,.,TRBJ2-7,CATSALWGINNEQYF,TGTGCCACCAGTGCCCTCTGGGGCATAAACAACGAGCAGTACTTC
TRBD1,TRBV19,.,TRBJ1-4,CASEGQTNEKLFF,TGTGCCAGTGAGGGACAGACTAATGAAAAACTGTTTTTT